This T cell receptor beta chain was documented in a study of Ad26.COV2.S vaccination and SARS-CoV-2 variants. The wider study: Intramuscular Ad26.COV2.S at 5x10^10 or 1x10^11 viral particles.

The treatment was: some 20 received Ad26.COV2.S at low or high dose, single or two shots; about 5 received placebo; per-sample allocation not given. Following the first vaccine or placebo injection, samples were taken on day 63. Per the germline V gene, CDR1 is MNHEY and CDR2 is SVGEGT. Trimming left V 2 bases short and J 3 bases short, with 20 bases between. The CDR3 is 17 amino acids. Study-wide points: Vaccinees and placebo recipients showed similar non-spike TCR breadth.

As regards this clone: Its antigen remains unidentified.

The data were produced by immunoSEQ multiplex PCR, yet TCRdb's version contains in-frame clones alone and is incomplete. Altogether 350,000 to 500,000 clones are present, 89% being singletons, with the ten largest covering around 2.5%. Sequences were derived from peripheral blood, sampled in a trial of Ad26.COV2.S vaccine versus placebo. The chain has TRBV6-2 or TRBV6-3 and TRBJ2-7; possibly TRBD1 for D (6 bases). This TCR derives from a person aged 18 to 65 who received the Ad26.COV2.S COVID-19 vaccine or a placebo. CDR3 amino acids: CASSYKSSDRVFYEQYV. As DNA, the CDR3 is TGTGCCAGCAGTTACAAGTCTTCGGACAGAGTCTTCTACGAGCAGTACGTC.